This T cell receptor (beta chain) was sequenced in a study of post-analysis software for immune sequencing data. Study at large: Disease courses included relapsing-remitting, secondary progressive and progressive-relapsing multiple sclerosis.

On this clonotype: Antigen: not known.

Study findings and constraints: Higher frequency in patients than in controls was seen for about 5 TRBV segments, with TRBV5-6, TRBV5-1 and TRBV20-1 among them. For normalized Chao1 diversity, multiple sclerosis patients scored significantly lower than controls did.

Germline V gene lookup returns CDR1 SEHNR and CDR2 FQNEAQ (reference sequence). The CDR3 loop spans 12 amino acids. Trimming took off 3 bases at V and 5 bases at J, with 8 bases between the two ends. Included in the TCR beta cDNA libraries were unique molecular identifiers. T cells numbering roughly 0.95 to 11 million gave rise to around 500,000 cDNA molecules. MiXCR was run by TCRdb on the PCR reads, yielding one entry per CDR3 protein. The sample has hundreds of thousands of distinct CDR3 sequences, approximately 57% seen once. This receptor was identified in a girl under 18 with multiple sclerosis. Specimen: blood. This chain uses TRBV7-9 with TRBJ2-7; D unclear. CDR3 nucleotide sequence: TGTGCCAGCAGCTTCGAGAGGAACGAGCAGTACTTC. It codes for CASSFERNEQYF.